A single TCR beta chain is shown here with its context. These data come from a study of control samples from healthy donors and cancer patients. Data came from immunoSEQ multiplex PCR; TCRdb stores just in-frame clones and leaves some out. The sample holds 90,000 to 100,000 clones; roughly three quarters are singletons and the top ten take approximately 10%. Per the germline V gene, CDR1 is SGHTA and CDR2 is FQGNSA. There are 16 residues in the CDR3. Trimming left V 5 bases short and J 1 base short, with 14 bases between. Sequencing input: blood. The chain uses TRBV7-2 and TRBJ1-4; D ambiguous. This TCR was recovered from a woman between 25 and 40 years old in good health. CDR3 in DNA: TGTGCCAGCAGCCCGCAAGCCCGTGGAACTAATGAAAAACTGTTTTTT. Translating it yields CASSPQARGTNEKLFF.